The 20 T cell receptor beta chains given below trace back to one sample, sequenced in a study of immune cell composition in non-small cell lung cancer. The assay was immunoSEQ multiplex PCR, and TCRdb's table has in-frame clones only and misses some. This table holds approximately 3,100 clones, nearly 85% found once. Specimen: lung tumor tissue. These receptors all stem from a human donor with non-small cell lung cancer.

The chain joins TRBV28 to TRBJ2-1; TRBD1 aligns across 8 bases. The CDR3 has 16 amino acids. Germline loops: CDR1 MDHEN, CDR2 SYDVKM. V was pared by 5 bases and J by 4 bases, with 10 bases of the junction left unmatched. The CDR3 spells CASSGTGTGPYNEQFF. In DNA form, the CDR3 reads TGTGCCAGCAGTGGAACCGGGACAGGACCATACAATGAGCAGTTCTTC.

This clone was seen only a few times. The rearrangement links TRBV30 to TRBJ2-2; D is unresolved. CDR3 size: 12 residues. Germline loops: CDR1 GTSNPN, CDR2 SVGIG (reference sequence). V was clipped by 2 bases and J by 4 bases, with 5 bases between them. Here the CDR3 reads CAWSRLTGELFF. The CDR3 coding sequence is TGTGCCTGGAGTCGTCTCACCGGGGAGCTGTTTTTT.

This chain links TRBV15 with TRBJ2-2; TRBD2 agrees at 7 bases. The CDR3 extends over 14 amino acids. V dropped 3 bases and J dropped 7; count of bases not matched to a gene: 5. Germline-derived CDR1 and CDR2 are LNHNV and YYDKDF (reference sequence). This CDR3 reads CATSSRREIGELFF. CDR3 nucleotides: TGTGCCACCAGCAGCCGGCGGGAGATCGGGGAGCTGTTTTTT.

The chain recombines TRBV28 with TRBJ2-6; TRBD2 might be the D (6 bases). The CDR3 covers 19 residues. V gave up 4 bases and J gave up 4 bases, with 23 bases separating them. Germline V lookup: CDR1 MDHEN, CDR2 SYDVKM. CDR3 bases: TGTGCCAGCAGTTCTTACCGGAACATCGGAGGGGCGGGGGCCAACGTCCTGACTTTC. It codes for CASSSYRNIGGAGANVLTF.

The chain joins TRBV9 to TRBJ2-7, with unresolved D. With 6 bases removed from V and 0 bases from J, the gap between germline ends came to 22 bases. This CDR3 has 17 residues. CDR1 and CDR2 from the germline V gene are SGDLS and YYNGEE. The CDR3 protein is CASNLKLTGPSSYEQYF. DNA for the CDR3: TGTGCCAGCAACTTGAAGCTTACTGGGCCGAGCTCCTACGAGCAGTACTTC.

This chain joins TRBV7-6 and TRBJ2-1; 8 nucleotides match TRBD2. CDR1 and CDR2 from the germline V gene are SGHVS and FNYEAQ. V gave up 4 bases and J gave up 6 bases; unmatched junction bases: 11. The CDR3 runs to 16 residues. The CDR3 coding sequence is TGTGCCAGCAGCTCCCGACGGGGGGGCGCGGGCAATGAGCAGTTCTTC. It yields the protein CASSSRRGGAGNEQFF.

The chain carries TRBV28 and TRBJ1-5, with D perhaps matching TRBD1 (5 bases). The V and J ends lost 5 bases and 10 bases respectively, with 9 bases between them. Germline V gene data show CDR1 as MDHEN and CDR2 as SYDVKM. The CDR3 covers 11 residues. The chain's CDR3 is CASSPGGPQHF. CDR3 coding DNA: TGTGCCAGCAGTCCGGGGGGTCCCCAGCATTTT. Complete variable domain (other parts from reference TRBV28 and TRBJ1-5): DVKVTQSSRYLVKRTGEKVFLECVQDMDHENMFWYRQDPGLGLRLIYFSYDVKMKEKGDIPEGYSVSREKKERFSLILESASTNQTSMYLCASSPGGPQHFGDGTRLSIL.

This sequence joins TRBV5-4 and TRBJ1-2; a possible D gene is TRBD1 (5 bases). V dropped 0 bases and J dropped 3 bases, with 12 bases sitting between them. This CDR3 has 15 amino acids. Germline CDR1 is SGHNT and CDR2 is YYREEE (reference sequence). The CDR3 DNA is TGTGCCAGCAGCTTGGGTGGGGGGACGGACTATGGCTACACCTTC. Protein: CASSLGGGTDYGYTF.

The rearrangement uses TRBV28 and TRBJ1-5, with D maybe TRBD1 (6 bases). Looked up from germline, CDR1 is MDHEN and CDR2 is SYDVKM. V was trimmed by 1 base and J by 0 bases, leaving 10 bases between them. This CDR3 is 16 amino acids long. DNA of the CDR3: TGTGCCAGCAGTTTATCCCGGACAGTTAGCAATCAGCCCCAGCATTTT. Translation: CASSLSRTVSNQPQHF.

This chain's CDR3 is CASSSVGVDTGELFF. The CDR3, as DNA: TGTGCCAGCAGCTCGGTGGGAGTGGACACCGGGGAGCTGTTTTTT. The chain links TRBV7-2 to TRBJ2-2; D perhaps matches TRBD2 (5 bases). This CDR3 is built from 15 residues. V was trimmed by 4 bases and J by 3 bases, leaving 12 bases between them. Germline CDR1 and CDR2: SGHTA and FQGNSA.

This chain connects TRBV5-1 to TRBJ1-1; D is unclear. The CDR3 runs to 15 residues. The germline gives CDR1 SGHRS, CDR2 YFSETQ. V lost 0 bases to trimming and J lost 4 bases, with 13 bases between them. The CDR3 sequence is CASSLGTVRSTEAFF. The CDR3 region has the DNA TGCGCCAGCAGCTTGGGGACTGTAAGGAGCACTGAAGCTTTCTTT.

This clone has a handful of counts. The chain recombines TRBV28 with TRBJ2-1; the match to TRBD1 covers 11 bases. Germline-derived CDR1 and CDR2 are MDHEN and SYDVKM. Losses at the gene ends were 2 bases for V and 9 bases for J; bases not matched to a gene: 9. This CDR3 is 16 amino acids long. This CDR3 is CASSLTDRGRVVEQFF. For the CDR3, the DNA is TGTGCCAGCAGTTTAACGGACAGGGGGCGAGTGGTTGAGCAGTTCTTC.

This clone was found once. V is TRBV7-9 and J is TRBJ2-1, with 9 nucleotides matching TRBD1. V lost 4 bases and J lost 4; bases outside the gene matches: 8. Per germline, CDR1 SEHNR and CDR2 FQNEAQ (reference sequence). The CDR3 loop spans 16 amino acids. CDR3: CASSSSGTGNYNEQFF. CDR3 nucleotides: TGTGCCAGCAGCTCATCCGGGACAGGGAATTACAATGAGCAGTTCTTC.

This rearrangement joins TRBV11-1 to TRBJ2-5, with 14 bases aligning to TRBD2. Germline trimming cut 3 bases from V and 4 bases from J; bases unmatched to any gene: 7. CDR3 size: 17 residues. Germline values: CDR1 SGHAT, CDR2 FQDESV (reference sequence). CDR3 residues: CASSLGLAGELGETQYF. As DNA, the CDR3 is TGTGCCAGCAGCTTGGGACTAGCGGGAGAGTTGGGAGAGACCCAGTACTTC.

The chain recombines TRBV18 with TRBJ2-3; unclear D gene. V was clipped by 1 base and J by 0 bases, with 8 bases between them. CDR1 and CDR2 from the germline V gene are KGHSH and LQKENI. The length of the CDR3 is 15 residues. The CDR3 DNA sequence: TGTGCCAGCTCACCACTTGCGGTTAGCACAGATACGCAGTATTTT. It yields the protein CASSPLAVSTDTQYF. Combining the CDR3 with reference TRBV18 and TRBJ2-3 gives the whole variable domain NAGVMQNPRHLVRRRGQEARLRCSPMKGHSHVYWYRQLPEEGLKFMVYLQKENIIDESGMPKERFSAEFPKEGPSILRIQQVVRGDSAAYFCASSPLAVSTDTQYFGPGTRLTVL.

The V and J genes are TRBV5-8 and TRBJ2-3; D is undetermined. CDR3 size: 12 residues. From germline, CDR1 is SGHTS and CDR2 YDEGEE. Trimming took 3 bases from V and 4 from J, leaving 6 bases between them. This chain's CDR3 is CASSSQADTQYF. CDR3 in DNA: TGTGCCAGCAGCTCCCAGGCAGATACGCAGTATTTT. The variable domain in full, completed from reference TRBV5-8 and TRBJ2-3, reads EAGVTQSPTHLIKTRGQQATLRCSPISGHTSVYWYQQALGLGLQFLLWYDEGEERNRGNFPPRFSGRQFPNYSSELNVNALELEDSALYLCASSSQADTQYFGPGTRLTVL.

The genes are TRBV29-1 and TRBJ2-2, with 9 bases that match TRBD1. CDR3 length: 13 amino acids. J gave up 7 bases and V 4 bases, and 4 bases lay outside the gene matches. Germline CDR1 and CDR2: SQVTM and ANQGSEA. The CDR3 is CSVAGQGDGELFF. The CDR3 region has the DNA TGCAGCGTTGCGGGACAGGGCGACGGGGAGCTGTTTTTT.

CDR3: CASSPKGGSGRFFRAQYF. The CDR3, as DNA: TGTGCCAGCTCACCAAAAGGGGGAAGCGGGAGATTCTTTCGCGCGCAGTATTTT. V usage is TRBV18 and J usage is TRBJ2-3, with TRBD2 identical over 8 bases. V lost 2 bases and J lost 10; bases outside the gene matches: 20. CDR3 length equals 18 residues. Germline CDR1 KGHSH, CDR2 LQKENI.

This clone was seen a handful of times. J is TRBJ2-7 and V is TRBV28; 7 bases are shared with TRBD2. The germline V gene has CDR1 MDHEN and CDR2 SYDVKM. This CDR3 spans 14 amino acids. Trimming cost V 6 bases and J 4 bases; bases outside gene matches: 9. CDR3 sequence (DNA): TGTGCCAGCAGGAAGCGGGAAGGCACATACGAGCAGTACTTC. Amino acid sequence: CASRKREGTYEQYF.

The rearrangement links TRBV4-1 to TRBJ1-1; the D gene is possibly TRBD1 (5 bases). Germline CDR1 MGHRA, CDR2 YSYEKL. Trimming cost V 2 bases and J 3 bases, with 19 bases left between them. The CDR3 runs to 17 residues. CDR3 sequence: CASSQHPPPRGDTEAFF. DNA for the CDR3: TGCGCCAGCAGCCAACATCCTCCCCCTCGGGGGGACACTGAAGCTTTCTTT.